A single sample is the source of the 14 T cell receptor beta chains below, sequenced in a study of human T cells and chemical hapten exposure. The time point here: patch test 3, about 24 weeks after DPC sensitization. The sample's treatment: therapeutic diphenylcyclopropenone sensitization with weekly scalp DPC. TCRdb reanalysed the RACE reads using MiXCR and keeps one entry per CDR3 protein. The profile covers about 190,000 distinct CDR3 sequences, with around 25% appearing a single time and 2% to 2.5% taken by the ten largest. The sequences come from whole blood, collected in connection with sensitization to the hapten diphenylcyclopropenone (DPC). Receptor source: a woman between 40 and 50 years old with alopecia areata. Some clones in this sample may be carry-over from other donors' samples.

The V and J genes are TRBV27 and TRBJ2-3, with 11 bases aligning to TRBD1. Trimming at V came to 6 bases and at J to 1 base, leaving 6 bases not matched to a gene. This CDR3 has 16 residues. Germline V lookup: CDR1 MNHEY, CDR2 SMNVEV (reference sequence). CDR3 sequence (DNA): TGTGCCAGCAGACAGCTGGGACAGGGGGGCACAGATACGCAGTATTTT. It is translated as CASRQLGQGGTDTQYF.

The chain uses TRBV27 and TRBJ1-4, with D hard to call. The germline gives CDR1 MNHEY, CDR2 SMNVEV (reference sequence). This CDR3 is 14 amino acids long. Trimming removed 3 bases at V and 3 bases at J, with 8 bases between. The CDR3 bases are TGTGCCAGCAGTTTCCGGTTATCTAATGAAAAACTGTTTTTT. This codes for CASSFRLSNEKLFF. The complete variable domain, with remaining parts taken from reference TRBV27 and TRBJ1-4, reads EAQVTQNPRYLITVTGKKLTVTCSQNMNHEYMSWYRQDPGLGLRQIYYSMNVEVTDKGDVPEGYKVSRKEKRNFPLILESPSPNQTSLYFCASSFRLSNEKLFFGSGTQLSVL.

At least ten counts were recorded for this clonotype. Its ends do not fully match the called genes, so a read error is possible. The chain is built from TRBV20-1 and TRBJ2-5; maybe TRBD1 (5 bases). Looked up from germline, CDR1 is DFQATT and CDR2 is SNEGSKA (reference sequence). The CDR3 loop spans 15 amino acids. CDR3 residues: CSARVQGPPGEPQYF. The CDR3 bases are TGCAGTGCTAGAGTCCAGGGCCCCCCTGGAGAGCCCCAGTACTTC.

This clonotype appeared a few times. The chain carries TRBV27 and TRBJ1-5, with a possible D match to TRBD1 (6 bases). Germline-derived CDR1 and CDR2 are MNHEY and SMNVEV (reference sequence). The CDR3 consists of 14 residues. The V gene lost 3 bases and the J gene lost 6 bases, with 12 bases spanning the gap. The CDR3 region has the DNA TGTGCCAGCAGTTTGGGCGGGGGGCTTCAGCCCCAGCATTTT. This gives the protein CASSLGGGLQPQHF.

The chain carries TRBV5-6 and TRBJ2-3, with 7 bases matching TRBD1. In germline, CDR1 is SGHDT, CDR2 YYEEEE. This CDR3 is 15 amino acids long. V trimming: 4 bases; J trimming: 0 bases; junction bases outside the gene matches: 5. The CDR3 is CASSLLDRSTDTQYF. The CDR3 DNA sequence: TGTGCCAGCAGCCTGTTGGACAGGAGCACAGATACGCAGTATTTT. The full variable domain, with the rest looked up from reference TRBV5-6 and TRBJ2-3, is DAGVTQSPTHLIKTRGQQVTLRCSPKSGHDTVSWYQQALGQGPQFIFQYYEEEERQRGNFPDRFSGHQFPNYSSELNVNALLLGDSALYLCASSLLDRSTDTQYFGPGTRLTVL.

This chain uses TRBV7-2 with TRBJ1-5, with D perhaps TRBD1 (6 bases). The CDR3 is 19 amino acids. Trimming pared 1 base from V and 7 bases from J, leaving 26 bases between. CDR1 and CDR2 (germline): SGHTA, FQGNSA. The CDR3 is CASSLGRWGRGVMSQPQHF. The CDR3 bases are TGTGCCAGCAGCTTAGGACGCTGGGGGCGCGGAGTAATGAGCCAGCCCCAGCATTTT.

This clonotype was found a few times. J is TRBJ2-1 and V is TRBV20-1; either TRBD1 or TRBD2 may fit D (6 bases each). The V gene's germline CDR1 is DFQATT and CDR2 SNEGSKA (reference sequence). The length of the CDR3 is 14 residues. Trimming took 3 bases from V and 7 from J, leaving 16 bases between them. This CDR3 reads CSASRGGGWNEQFF. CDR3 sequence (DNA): TGCAGTGCTAGCAGGGGAGGTGGGTGGAATGAGCAGTTCTTC.

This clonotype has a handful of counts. CDR3 DNA: TGTGCCAGCACGGGACTAGCGCGCTTCTACGAGCAGTACTTC. Its translation is CASTGLARFYEQYF. The V call is TRBV28, the J call TRBJ2-7; 10 bases are shared with TRBD2. From germline, CDR1 is MDHEN and CDR2 SYDVKM. The CDR3 runs 14 residues. Germline trimming cut 7 bases from V and 3 bases from J; bases unmatched to any gene: 6.

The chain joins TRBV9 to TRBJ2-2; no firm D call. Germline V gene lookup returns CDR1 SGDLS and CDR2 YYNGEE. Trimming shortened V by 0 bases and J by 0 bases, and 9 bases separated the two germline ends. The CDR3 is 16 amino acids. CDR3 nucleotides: TGTGCCAGCAGCGTAGTGTCCAGCCCGAACACCGGGGAGCTGTTTTTT. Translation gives CASSVVSSPNTGELFF. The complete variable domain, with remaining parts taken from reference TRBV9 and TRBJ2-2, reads DSGVTQTPKHLITATGQRVTLRCSPRSGDLSVYWYQQSLDQGLQFLIQYYNGEERAKGNILERFSAQQFPDLHSELNLSSLELGDSALYFCASSVVSSPNTGELFFGEGSRLTVL.

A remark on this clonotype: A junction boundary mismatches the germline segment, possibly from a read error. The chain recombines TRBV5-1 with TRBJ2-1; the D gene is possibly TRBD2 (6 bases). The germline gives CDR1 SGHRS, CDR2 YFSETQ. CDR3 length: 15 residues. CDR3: CASSWLAGSCNEQFF. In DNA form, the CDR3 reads TGCGCCAGCAGCTGGTTGGCGGGGTCCTGCAATGAGCAGTTCTTC.

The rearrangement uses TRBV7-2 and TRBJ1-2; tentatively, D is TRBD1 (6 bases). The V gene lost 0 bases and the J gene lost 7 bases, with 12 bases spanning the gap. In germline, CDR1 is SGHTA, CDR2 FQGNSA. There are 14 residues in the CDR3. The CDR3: CASSLAYGGGGYTF. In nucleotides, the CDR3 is TGTGCCAGCAGCTTAGCGTATGGGGGCGGTGGCTACACCTTC. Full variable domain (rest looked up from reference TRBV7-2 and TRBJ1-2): GAGVSQSPSNKVTEKGKDVELRCDPISGHTALYWYRQSLGQGLEFLIYFQGNSAPDKSGLPSDRFSAERTGGSVSTLTIQRTQQEDSAVYLCASSLAYGGGGYTFGSGTRLTVV.

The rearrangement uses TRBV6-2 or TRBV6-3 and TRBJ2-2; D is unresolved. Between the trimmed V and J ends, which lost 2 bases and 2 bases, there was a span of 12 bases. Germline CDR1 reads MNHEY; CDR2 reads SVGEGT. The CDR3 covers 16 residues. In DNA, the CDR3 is TGTGCCAGCAGTTACGGGCCAGCGACAAACACCGGGGAGCTGTTTTTT. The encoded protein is CASSYGPATNTGELFF.

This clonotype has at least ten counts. The DNA for the CDR3 is TGTGCCGGCCGCCCGGGCGGGACCTCAGATACGCAGTATTTT. Residues: CAGRPGGTSDTQYF. This chain links TRBV10-3 with TRBJ2-3, with D perhaps matching TRBD2 (6 bases). V lost 11 bases and J lost 4, with 19 bases in between. The CDR3 loop spans 14 amino acids. The V gene's germline CDR1 is ENHRY and CDR2 SYGVKD.

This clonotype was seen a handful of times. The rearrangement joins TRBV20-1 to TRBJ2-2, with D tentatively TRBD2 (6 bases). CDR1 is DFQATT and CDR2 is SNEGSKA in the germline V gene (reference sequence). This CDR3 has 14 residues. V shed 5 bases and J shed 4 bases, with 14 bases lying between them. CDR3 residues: CSASIGGTTGELFF. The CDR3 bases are TGCAGTGCTTCGATCGGGGGAACCACCGGGGAGCTGTTTTTT.